These 20 T cell receptor beta chains were sequenced from one sample in a study of T cells after posttransplantation cyclophosphamide (dated by TCRdb to the mid-2010s). Libraries were prepared through the immunoSEQ multiplex PCR assay. TCRdb mirrors the immuneACCESS table, restricted to in-frame sequences. Some clones are absent from its copies; in checked studies, under half trace to an unresolved V gene, and the reason for the others is unknown. There are 40,000 to 45,000 clones in this sample, and none of them is a singleton. The top ten constitute roughly 2.3% of the sample. The sequencing sample was made of PBMCs. The receptors here all came from a man aged 35 to 55 in good health, CMV-negative, and a related stem cell transplant donor.

The chain is built from TRBV7-6 and TRBJ1-1; D might be TRBD1 (5 bases). The CDR3 extends over 15 amino acids. The V end lost 0 bases, the J end lost 6 bases, and 14 bases lay between the germline ends. Germline assignment: CDR1 SGHVS and CDR2 FNYEAQ. CDR3 sequence (DNA): TGTGCCAGCAGCTTAGCGTTAGGCAGGGTGGCTGAAGCTTTCTTT. Translating it yields CASSLALGRVAEAFF.

The genes are TRBV6-1 and TRBJ2-7; TRBD1 matches 9 bases. Germline CDR1 and CDR2: MNHNS and SASEGT. J lost 2 bases, V lost 2 bases, and 4 bases had no gene match. This CDR3 is built from 15 residues. For the CDR3, the DNA is TGTGCCAGCAGTGAAAGCGGGACAGGGACCTACGAGCAGTACGTC. This gives the protein CASSESGTGTYEQYV.

This clone came up many times. DNA for the CDR3: TGTGCCAGCTCACCACCCGCAGGTCACACTGAAGCTTTCTTT. Its translation: CASSPPAGHTEAFF. This chain links TRBV18 with TRBJ1-1; D is unclear. V dropped 0 bases and J dropped 3 bases, with 8 bases sitting between them. CDR1 and CDR2 from the germline V gene are KGHSH and LQKENI. The CDR3 spans 14 residues.

This clone was found many times. V usage is TRBV5-6 and J usage is TRBJ2-7; no definite D call. Trimming pared 0 bases from V and 6 bases from J, leaving 7 bases between. Germline V gene lookup returns CDR1 SGHDT and CDR2 YYEEEE. The length of the CDR3 is 12 residues. The CDR3, as DNA: TGTGCCAGCAGCTTGGTGGCTGGCGAGCAGTACTTC. It translates to CASSLVAGEQYF.

J is TRBJ1-6 and V is TRBV27; possible D gene TRBD1, 6 bases. This CDR3 spans 13 amino acids. The V end was cut by 2 bases, the J end by 10 bases, with 9 bases between. Germline CDR1 and CDR2: MNHEY and SMNVEV (reference sequence). The CDR3 protein is CASSLRDTSPLHF. The CDR3 coding sequence is TGTGCCAGCAGTTTAAGGGACACCTCACCCCTCCACTTT.

This clone was counted between two and nine times. The rearrangement uses TRBV21-1 and TRBJ2-2; TRBD1, the table's D call, lacks a check against the DNA. TRBV21-1 is marked as a pseudogene. The CDR3 length is 14 residues. The DNA for the CDR3 is TGTGCCAGCAGCATTGGCTGTTACACCGGGGAGCTGTTTTTT. It translates to CASSIGCYTGELFF.

The V gene is TRBV10-3, the J gene TRBJ1-6; D perhaps matches TRBD1 (5 bases). There are 14 residues in the CDR3. Germline V gene lookup returns CDR1 ENHRY and CDR2 SYGVKD. V dropped 2 bases and J dropped 8 bases, with 10 bases sitting between them. CDR3 in DNA: TGTGCCATCAGTGAGGGACACGAAGATTCACCCCTCCACTTT. Translated: CAISEGHEDSPLHF.

Ten or more counts support this clone. V gene TRBV7-7 combines with J gene TRBJ2-2; 8 bases align to TRBD2. This CDR3 comprises 18 residues. Per the germline V gene, CDR1 is SSHAT and CDR2 is FNYEAQ (reference sequence). Trimming at V came to 0 bases and at J to 1 base, leaving 7 bases not matched to a gene. CDR3 in amino acids: CASSLARIAGLNTGELFF. CDR3 DNA: TGTGCCAGCAGCTTAGCCAGGATAGCGGGGTTGAACACCGGGGAGCTGTTTTTT.

In this sample, this clone turned up many times. The chain couples TRBV6-1 to TRBJ2-1; TRBD1 might be the D (5 bases). The length of the CDR3 is 14 residues. Looked up from germline, CDR1 is MNHNS and CDR2 is SASEGT. Trimming took 3 bases from V and 4 from J, leaving 10 bases between them. The CDR3 loop is CASSELDTYNEQFF. CDR3 bases: TGTGCCAGCAGTGAGCTGGACACTTACAATGAGCAGTTCTTC.

This clone was seen repeatedly, ten times or more. This chain joins TRBV5-1 and TRBJ1-3, with TRBD1 identical over 9 bases. Trimming took 2 bases from V and 2 from J; bases not matched to a gene: 11. Per the germline V gene, CDR1 is SGHRS and CDR2 is YFSETQ. The CDR3 runs 18 residues. Here the CDR3 reads CASSFKQGALIPGNTIYF. The CDR3 DNA sequence: TGCGCCAGCAGCTTTAAACAGGGGGCGCTTATCCCTGGAAACACCATATATTTT.

This clone was seen many times. J is TRBJ2-2 and V is TRBV30, with 10 bases that match TRBD2. This CDR3 is built from 16 residues. CDR1 is GTSNPN, CDR2 SVGIG, per germline (reference sequence). The ends lost 3 bases at V and 4 bases at J; junction bases unmatched: 8. This chain's CDR3 is CAWRMTGTSVTGELFF. CDR3 sequence (DNA): TGTGCCTGGAGAATGACCGGGACTAGCGTCACCGGGGAGCTGTTTTTT.

The chain recombines TRBV7-8 with TRBJ1-3; D ambiguous. The CDR3 runs 16 residues. The germline V gene has CDR1 SGHVS and CDR2 FQNEAQ. V was cut by 0 bases and J by 4 bases, with 13 bases left in between. CDR3 sequence: CASSLAGAGGGNTIYF. DNA for the CDR3: TGTGCCAGCAGCTTAGCGGGCGCCGGAGGCGGAAACACCATATATTTT.

This clone was seen at least ten times. The chain combines TRBV11-2 with TRBJ2-7; TRBD1 might be the D (5 bases). Germline values: CDR1 SGHAT, CDR2 FQNNGV. The CDR3 has 17 residues. The V end lost 5 bases, the J end lost 2 bases, and 22 bases lay between the germline ends. In DNA, the CDR3 is TGTGCCAGCAGCGAGACTTCGCGCAGGGTGAATACCTACGAGCAGTACTTC. This sequence encodes CASSETSRRVNTYEQYF.

The rearrangement joins TRBV4-1 to TRBJ2-5; a weak D match, TRBD2 (7 bases). This CDR3 has 16 amino acids. Germline V gene lookup returns CDR1 MGHRA and CDR2 YSYEKL. V gave up 0 bases and J gave up 5 bases, with 16 bases separating them. The CDR3 protein is CASSQDGLGQGETQYF. The CDR3 DNA follows: TGCGCCAGCAGCCAAGATGGACTAGGGCAGGGGGAGACCCAGTACTTC.

V and J are TRBV29-1 and TRBJ1-4, with 8 nucleotides matching TRBD1. J gave up 4 bases and V 4 bases, and 11 bases lay outside the gene matches. Germline lookup yields CDR1 SQVTM and CDR2 ANQGSEA. The CDR3 covers 16 residues. CDR3 protein: CSVADRAYRNNEKLFF. CDR3 DNA sequence: TGCAGCGTTGCGGACAGGGCCTATCGGAATAATGAAAAACTGTTTTTT.

The sample holds a few counts of this clone. The rearrangement uses TRBV29-1 and TRBJ1-1, with TRBD1 identical over 9 bases. J lost 1 base, V lost 6 bases, and 6 bases had no gene match. The CDR3 is made up of 14 amino acids. Germline CDR1 reads SQVTM; CDR2 reads ANQGSEA. The CDR3 nucleotides are TGCAGCGTGGGGGTACAGGGGGCGAACACTGAAGCTTTCTTT. Its protein is CSVGVQGANTEAFF. Variable domain in full (rest from reference TRBV29-1 and TRBJ1-1): SAVISQKPSRDICQRGTSLTIQCQVDSQVTMMFWYRQQPGQSLTLIATANQGSEATYESGFVIDKFPISRPNLTFSTLTVSNMSPEDSSIYLCSVGVQGANTEAFFGQGTRLTVV.

This clone has a count of ten or more. This chain links TRBV6-1 with TRBJ1-5; the D is unclear. Germline V CDR1 and CDR2: MNHNS, SASEGT. The CDR3 is 13 residues long. Trimming left V 2 bases short and J 6 bases short, with 8 bases between. CDR3 DNA: TGTGCCAGCAGTGAATCTCGGGGTCAGCCCCAGCATTTT. Protein product: CASSESRGQPQHF.

This clone was found many times. The chain joins TRBV7-3 to TRBJ2-3, with D hard to call. Between the trimmed V and J ends, which lost 2 bases and 2 bases, there was a span of 5 bases. CDR1 is SGHTA, CDR2 FQGTGA, per germline. This CDR3 spans 13 amino acids. CDR3 region: CASSLVLTDTQYF. CDR3 DNA: TGTGCCAGCAGCTTAGTCCTCACAGATACGCAGTATTTT.

In its sample, this clone was seen many times. The J gene is TRBJ1-2, the V gene TRBV19; D is ambiguous. Germline loops: CDR1 LNHDA, CDR2 SQIVND (reference sequence). The CDR3 spans 13 residues. V was shortened by 8 bases and J by 3 bases, with 13 bases between the two germline ends. The CDR3 sequence is CASRIDTYYGYTF. CDR3 nucleotide sequence: TGTGCCAGTCGGATCGACACCTACTATGGCTACACCTTC.

The chain carries TRBV6-6 and TRBJ2-3, with D maybe TRBD2 (5 bases). CDR1 and CDR2 (germline): MNHNY, SVGAGI (reference sequence). The CDR3 runs to 14 residues. Deletions cut 10 bases from V and 7 bases from J, with 21 bases between. Here the CDR3 DNA reads TGTGCCATCACCCCACTAGGAGGATCAAATACGCAGTATTTT. The encoded protein is CAITPLGGSNTQYF.